This is a list of T cell receptor beta chains from one sample in a study of blood T cell repertoires in COVID-19. The method was immunoSEQ multiplex PCR; TCRdb's version includes in-frame clones alone and lacks a portion of them. The profile shows 65,000 to 95,000 clones, 88% of them singletons. Sequenced material: peripheral blood. The receptors derive from a man between 65 and 85 years old with acute or convalescent COVID-19. CDR3s include the opening cysteine and the closing phenylalanine or tryptophan. The D gene is left open where the match is weak. Not every row has a clone size; where given, it reads once, few, many or a size class.

j_call	clone_size	v_call	d_call	cdr3_nt	cdr3_aa
TRBJ2-3	.	TRBV27	.	TGTGCCAGCAATCGGAGCACAGATACGCAGTATTTT	CASNRSTDTQYF
TRBJ2-1	.	TRBV29-1	.	TGCAGCGTCGCGGAACCGTACAATGAGCAGTTCTTC	CSVAEPYNEQFF
TRBJ1-2	.	TRBV29-1	.	TGCAGCGTTGGAACAGGATCCAACTATGGCTACACCTTC	CSVGTGSNYGYTF
TRBJ2-1	few	TRBV4-3	TRBD1	TGCGCCAGCAGCCAAGATATAAGGGGAACAGGGGTTTCGGATGAGCAGTTCTTC	CASSQDIRGTGVSDEQFF
TRBJ2-1	.	TRBV7-9	.	TGTGCCAGCAGCTCGCCTCCAGGGCGCAGCTCCTACAATGAGCAGTTCTTC	CASSSPPGRSSYNEQFF
TRBJ2-3	.	TRBV28	.	TGTGCCAGCAGTTTACCCCTGGGGGGAGCAGATACGCAGTATTTT	CASSLPLGGADTQYF
TRBJ1-1	.	TRBV7-2	TRBD1	TGTGCCAGCAGCCCTGGGGACAGGGTGCTATCCGGAGCTTTCTTT	CASSPGDRVLSGAFF
TRBJ2-7	.	TRBV14	TRBD2	TGTGCCAGCAGCCTACTAGCGGGCTCCTACGAGCAGTACTTC	CASSLLAGSYEQYF
TRBJ2-2	once	TRBV19	TRBD1	TGTGCCAGTAGCGGACAGGGTACCGGGGAGCTGTTTTTT	CASSGQGTGELFF
TRBJ2-2	.	TRBV7-8	TRBD1	TGTGCCAGCAGCTTAGAAACAGGGGGCTTCAGCACCGGGGAGCTGTTTTTT	CASSLETGGFSTGELFF
TRBJ2-3	.	TRBV5-1	.	TGCGCCAGCAGCTTGGCTAGCCGCAGCACAGATACGCAGTATTTT	CASSLASRSTDTQYF
TRBJ1-2	.	TRBV19	.	TGTGCCAGTAGTCGTAGGGGGGGAGACTATGGCTACACCTTC	CASSRRGGDYGYTF
TRBJ2-3	.	TRBV2	TRBD2	TGTGCCAGCGGGGGACCTAGCGGGGGAGATACGCAGTATTTT	CASGGPSGGDTQYF
TRBJ2-1	.	TRBV29-1	.	TGCAGCGTTGAAGGGGCGGGCAGCTCCTACAATGAGCAGTTCTTC	CSVEGAGSSYNEQFF
TRBJ1-6	.	TRBV5-5	TRBD1	TGTGCCAGCAGCCGACAGGGGGCCTATTCACCCCTCCACTTT	CASSRQGAYSPLHF
TRBJ2-7	.	TRBV6-2/TRBV6-3	.	TGTGCCAGCAGTTACTCTGCAGGGGCGGGCCCACGCTACGAGCAGTACTTC	CASSYSAGAGPRYEQYF
TRBJ2-1	.	TRBV10-3	.	TGTGCCATCAGTGAGCTAGATGAGCAGTTCTTC	CAISELDEQFF
TRBJ2-4	once	TRBV6-1	.	TGTGCCAGCAGTGAAGAGGTGGGCAGTATTATAGCCAAAAACATTCAGTACTTC	CASSEEVGSIIAKNIQYF
TRBJ1-4	.	TRBV4-1	TRBD1	TGCGCCAGCAGCCGGGGGGACAGGGCCGAAAATGAAAAACTGTTTTTT	CASSRGDRAENEKLFF
TRBJ2-7	.	TRBV2	TRBD2	TGTGCCAGCAGTGAAGCCCGGACTAGGGAGCAGTACTTC	CASSEARTREQYF
TRBJ1-5	.	TRBV7-9	.	TGTGCCAGCAGCTTAGGCGCGGGGGGTCAGCCCCAGCATTTT	CASSLGAGGQPQHF
TRBJ2-7	few	TRBV29-1	TRBD1	TGCAGCGTTGAAGGGACAGGGAAGTCGGGCGAGCAGTACTTC	CSVEGTGKSGEQYF
TRBJ1-2	.	TRBV28	TRBD1	TGTGCCAGTACCACCGGGACAGGGGTAAGAAACTATGGCTACACCTTC	CASTTGTGVRNYGYTF
TRBJ1-4	few	TRBV5-4	.	TGTGCCAGCAGCCCAAATATGCGGGATGAAAAACTGTTTTTT	CASSPNMRDEKLFF
TRBJ2-7	.	TRBV18	TRBD1	TGTGCCAGCTCACCATCCGAGGGACAGGGGGCCTACGAGCAGTACTTC	CASSPSEGQGAYEQYF
TRBJ2-3	.	TRBV20-1	.	TGCAGTGCTAGTATTAGCGGAAGCACAGATACGCAGTATTTT	CSASISGSTDTQYF
TRBJ1-4	few	TRBV2	TRBD1	TGTGCCAGCAGTGAAACGGGACAGGGGTATGAAAAACTGTTTTTT	CASSETGQGYEKLFF
TRBJ2-7	.	TRBV5-4	TRBD1	TGTGCCAGCAGCTTCGCCGCCGGGACAGGGAACCACGAGCAGTACTTC	CASSFAAGTGNHEQYF
TRBJ2-7	.	TRBV19	TRBD2	TGTGCCAGTAAACTAGCGGGGGGCTCCTACGAGCAGTACTTC	CASKLAGGSYEQYF
TRBJ2-2	.	TRBV4-3	TRBD2	TGCGCCAGCAGCCAAGTCACACTAGCGGGGCGGACCGGGGAGCTGTTTTTT	CASSQVTLAGRTGELFF
TRBJ2-7	.	TRBV28	TRBD2	TGTGCCAGCGGACTAGCGGGAGTAAAGGGGAACTACGAGCAGTACTTC	CASGLAGVKGNYEQYF
TRBJ2-2	.	TRBV3-1/TRBV3-2	.	TGTGCCAGCAGCCAGGGCCAGCTAAACACCGGGGAGCTGTTTTTT	CASSQGQLNTGELFF
TRBJ1-6	.	TRBV7-2	TRBD1	TGTGCCAGCAGCTTAACCCCGGGACAGCCTTATTCACCCCTCCACTTT	CASSLTPGQPYSPLHF
TRBJ2-7	.	TRBV5-1	.	TGCGCCAGCAGCCCGGTTGGGTTCCAGGCCTACGAGCAGTACTTC	CASSPVGFQAYEQYF
TRBJ2-3	.	TRBV19	.	TGTGCCAGTAGTCTCCAGGGTTGGGGCACAGATACGCAGTATTTT	CASSLQGWGTDTQYF
TRBJ2-7	.	TRBV12-3/TRBV12-4	.	TGTGCCAGCAGTTCCACTCCGTACAGGGCGTTTTTC	CASSSTPYRAFF
TRBJ2-2	.	TRBV18	.	TGTGCCAGCTCACCTATCGCCGGGGAGCTGTTTTTT	CASSPIAGELFF
TRBJ1-6	.	TRBV5-4	TRBD1	TGTGCCAGCAGCCCCCCCCGGGGCCCAGGGGGCGCAAATTCACCCCTCCACTTT	CASSPPRGPGGANSPLHF
TRBJ2-7	.	TRBV11-2	.	TGTGCCAGCAGCTTAGTGGACTTTTACGAGCAGTACTTC	CASSLVDFYEQYF
TRBJ2-3	.	TRBV30	TRBD2	TGTGCCCGCCGTGAGACTAGCGGCACAGATACGCAGTATTTT	CARRETSGTDTQYF
TRBJ2-1	.	TRBV28	TRBD2	TGTGCCAGCGGGGTAGCGGGGGACATCAATGAGCAGTTCTTC	CASGVAGDINEQFF
TRBJ1-2	.	TRBV11-2	.	TGTGCCAGCAGTGTCGGGCAGGGTTATGGCTACACCTTC	CASSVGQGYGYTF